This TCR beta chain is drawn from a study of cytomegalovirus exposure and HLA in healthy donors. CDR1 is SGHDT and CDR2 is YYEEEE in the germline V gene. There are 15 residues in the CDR3. Trimming removed 3 bases from V and 4 bases from J; junction bases left unmatched: 7. Assay used: immunoSEQ multiplex PCR; TCRdb lists only in-frame clones, some missing. The sample has roughly 300,000 clones, about nine tenths seen once. Comment on this clone: Its specificity is unknown.

A 120-subject validation cohort, separate from the roughly 670-subject first cohort, supplied the donors. The study, taken as a whole, reports: In vitro testing confirmed three CMV-associated chains as specific for CMV antigens. Both high specificity and high sensitivity reportedly marked the classifier's diagnosis of cytomegalovirus status. Some TCR beta chains (about 180 of them) were listed as cytomegalovirus-associated.

The chain couples TRBV5-6 to TRBJ1-3; TRBD1 aligns across 7 bases. The TCR comes from a woman in her thirties in good health and CMV-seropositive. Sequencing was carried out using PBMCs. Here the CDR3 reads CASSSGTVLGNTIYF. CDR3 nucleotide sequence: TGTGCCAGCAGCTCTGGGACAGTGTTAGGAAACACCATATATTTT.